This TCR beta chain was captured by sequencing in a study of graft-versus-host responses after intestinal transplantation. Notes on the study in general: GvH clones were found in recipient marrow; some appeared first in ileum or blood.

Remarks on this clone: Its antigen remains unidentified.

CDR1 and CDR2 from the germline V gene are PRHDT and FYEKMQ (reference sequence). This CDR3 has 14 amino acids. Trimming left V 4 bases short and J 11 bases short, with 20 bases between. Some clones are missing from TCRdb's copy, which holds only in-frame ones; the method was immunoSEQ multiplex PCR. This table holds about 98,000 clones, around 86% found once. The genes are TRBV13 and TRBJ1-1; perhaps TRBD1 as D (5 bases). This TCR was sampled from a human patient who received an intestinal transplant, so some T cells may come from the graft donor. Sequencing was performed on PBMCs, taken 255 days after intestinal transplant. Here the CDR3 reads CASSSQWGPNGAFF. DNA of the CDR3: TGTGCCAGCAGCTCCCAGTGGGGCCCTAACGGGGCTTTCTTT.